The sequence of this TCR beta chain was determined in a study of T cells in narcolepsy. This table comes from immunoSEQ multiplex PCR, and its TCRdb copy is limited to in-frame clones, with some not included. The table shows approximately 32,000 clones, with about 90% occurring only once. A word on this clone: Other DNA sequences within the sample encode an identical CDR3.

Per the germline V gene, CDR1 is LNHNV and CDR2 is YYDKDF (reference sequence). Trimming took 1 base from V and 1 from J, leaving 4 bases between them. The CDR3 extends over 13 amino acids. The sequenced material came from CD45RA- memory CD4+ T cells from PBMCs. The rearrangement uses TRBV15 and TRBJ2-5, with unresolved D. This TCR came from a human donor with narcolepsy. CDR3 residues: CATSRGPQETQYF. As DNA, the CDR3 is TGTGCCACCAGCAGAGGTCCCCAAGAGACCCAGTACTTC.